This T cell receptor beta chain was identified in a study of blood T cell repertoires in COVID-19. Libraries were prepared by immunoSEQ multiplex PCR; TCRdb keeps only in-frame clonotypes and omits some of them. The data contain 200,000 to 250,000 clones, about 85% of them singletons. The CDR3 covers 14 residues. Trimming pared 0 bases from V and 9 bases from J, leaving 15 bases between. Germline V gene data show CDR1 as LGHNA and CDR2 as YSLEER. The sequence was obtained from a woman between 18 and 29 years old who had recovered from COVID-19. The sample was peripheral blood. The chain recombines TRBV4-3 with TRBJ2-7; D is perhaps TRBD2 (5 bases). CDR3 sequence (DNA): TGCGCCAGCAGCCAAGATTCAGGACTCTCCCCGCAGTACTTC. It translates to CASSQDSGLSPQYF.